These T cell receptor beta chains were read from a single sample in a study of T cells in Graves' hyperthyroidism and ophthalmopathy. A single record per CDR3 protein comes from TCRdb applying MiXCR to the multiplex PCR reads. The data contain hundreds of thousands of distinct CDR3 sequences, about 43% of them singletons. What was sequenced was peripheral blood or thyroid tissue (not recorded which). The source of these receptors is a woman aged 18 to 35 with Graves' hyperthyroidism. Both conserved end residues are part of each CDR3. The D gene is left open where the match is weak.

D,J,V,CDR3
TRBD1,TRBJ1-4,TRBV7-9,CDSRDRVGEKLFF
TRBD1,TRBJ1-2,TRBV7-9,CASSSTFGQAEVRGYTF
.,TRBJ2-5,TRBV7-9,CASSSEYQEEAQYF
TRBD1,TRBJ1-5,TRBV7-9,CASSPGGTDNQPQHF
.,TRBJ2-7,TRBV7-3,CASSVDPDEQYF
.,TRBJ2-3,TRBV25-1,CASSEYRAGKDTQYF
.,TRBJ1-1,TRBV10-3,CAISSDLWGNPEAFF
.,TRBJ1-2,TRBV2,CASRQIGYGYTF
.,TRBJ2-7,TRBV7-6,CASSFQGFYEQYF
.,TRBJ2-5,TRBV7-3,CASSLQGFQETQYF
.,TRBJ2-7,TRBV5-6,CASSSAVGEQYF
.,TRBJ1-1,TRBV20-1,CSATRERDAEAFF
.,TRBJ2-7,TRBV7-9,CANSLGTGYEQYF
.,TRBJ2-7,TRBV2,CASSYMAYEQYF
.,TRBJ1-4,TRBV20-1,CSASRFNEKLFF
TRBD2,TRBJ2-7,TRBV2,CASRGLANSYEQYF
.,TRBJ1-2,TRBV7-9,CASSPSTDGSGYTF
.,TRBJ2-5,TRBV20-1,CSASLTAFQETQYF
.,TRBJ1-3,TRBV7-2,CASSLEVGHRNTIYF
.,TRBJ2-7,TRBV7-2,CASSSRRAYAQYF
.,TRBJ1-3,TRBV2,CASRFWGSGNTIYF
.,TRBJ2-7,TRBV10-3,CASSWRTYEQYF
.,TRBJ2-7,TRBV2,CASSEYGLDTTYEQYF
TRBD1,TRBJ1-1,TRBV19,CASTDRGRNTEAFF
TRBD2,TRBJ2-7,TRBV7-9,CASSSSLSGVPYEQYF
.,TRBJ1-1,TRBV14,CASSQESAAINTEAFF
TRBD1,TRBJ1-6,TRBV5-1,CASSQMGQGVDSPLHF
TRBD2,TRBJ2-7,TRBV7-8,CASSLWGGRADNEQYF
.,TRBJ1-4,TRBV2,CASSYSPREKLFF
.,TRBJ2-7,TRBV14,CASFPGTADTYEQYF
.,TRBJ1-2,TRBV2,CAPPDTDIYGYTF
.,TRBJ1-4,TRBV29-1,CSVDPLGRDEKLFF
TRBD1,TRBJ1-5,TRBV24-1,CATSAGDRDEHF
.,TRBJ1-5,TRBV2,CASGTTYSNQPQHF
.,TRBJ1-3,TRBV19,CASSRPSEVDTIYF
.,TRBJ2-5,TRBV29-1,CSVVHKGRRETRYF
TRBD1,TRBJ1-6,TRBV19,CASSIRGQGASPLHF
TRBD1,TRBJ2-2,TRBV29-1,CSVEGTGMNTGELFF
.,TRBJ1-5,TRBV7-4,CASSLVSGTGNQPQHF
TRBD1,TRBJ2-6,TRBV20-1,CSARNRGPWSGANVLTF
.,TRBJ1-2,TRBV13,CASSFGNWVYGYTF
.,TRBJ1-1,TRBV7-8,CASSLSTAPKAFF
TRBD1,TRBJ2-2,TRBV7-9,CASSSRTGWDTGELFF
TRBD1,TRBJ1-6,TRBV25-1,CASTGTGGHSPLHF
TRBD1,TRBJ2-6,TRBV15,CATSRTPGQGSGANVLTF
.,TRBJ2-7,TRBV20-1,CSADQGGNYEQYF
.,TRBJ1-4,TRBV29-1,CSVPAWARGGEKLFF
.,TRBJ1-2,TRBV13,CASSLGTTPNYGYTF
.,TRBJ2-2,TRBV29-1,CSVETGLAGELFF
.,TRBJ1-5,TRBV20-1,CSARAGPEYSNQPQHF
TRBD1,TRBJ1-1,TRBV9,CASSVSGTGQTEAFF
.,TRBJ1-2,TRBV10-3,CAIRRRGDWGYTF
.,TRBJ1-1,TRBV2,CASRGKLNTEAFF
TRBD1,TRBJ1-1,TRBV2,CASSRTGARGEAFF
.,TRBJ1-1,TRBV24-1,CAISAEGTYTEAFF
.,TRBJ2-7,TRBV19,CASSISPYEQYF
.,TRBJ2-7,TRBV10-3,CASSLDTSSAAYEQYF
.,TRBJ1-1,TRBV7-3,CASSRKGRYTEAFF
TRBD1,TRBJ1-2,TRBV20-1,CSAPTGKGYTF
.,TRBJ2-7,TRBV20-1,CSAEAVYEQYF